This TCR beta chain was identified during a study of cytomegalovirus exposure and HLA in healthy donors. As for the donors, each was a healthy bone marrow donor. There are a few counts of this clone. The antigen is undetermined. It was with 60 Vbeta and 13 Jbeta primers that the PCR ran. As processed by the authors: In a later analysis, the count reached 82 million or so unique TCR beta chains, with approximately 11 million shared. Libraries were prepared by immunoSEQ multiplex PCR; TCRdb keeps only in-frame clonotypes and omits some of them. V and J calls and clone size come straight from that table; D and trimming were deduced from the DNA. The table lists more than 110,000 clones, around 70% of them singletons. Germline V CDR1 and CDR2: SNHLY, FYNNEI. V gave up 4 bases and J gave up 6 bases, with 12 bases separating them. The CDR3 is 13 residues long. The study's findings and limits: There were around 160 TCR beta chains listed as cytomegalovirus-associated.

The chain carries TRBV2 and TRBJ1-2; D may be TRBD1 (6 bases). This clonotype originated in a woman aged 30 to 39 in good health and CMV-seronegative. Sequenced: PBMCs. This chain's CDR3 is CASSVRQGNGYTF. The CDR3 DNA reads TGTGCCAGCAGTGTCCGCCAGGGGAATGGCTACACCTTC.